These 20 T cell receptor beta chains were sequenced from one sample in a study of cytotoxic CD8 clonotypes in ibrutinib-treated CLL. Generated by immunoSEQ multiplex PCR, the TCRdb table keeps only in-frame clones and is missing some. The repertoire has roughly 250,000 clones, under 80% of them found once; the top ten carry 15%. The specimen was PBMCs, collected after 24 months of ibrutinib treatment. These TCRs come from a human donor with chronic lymphocytic leukemia.

The genes are TRBV19 and TRBJ2-2, with D uncertain. CDR3 size: 12 residues. The germline gives CDR1 LNHDA, CDR2 SQIVND (reference sequence). V was clipped by 5 bases and J by 10 bases, with 11 bases between them. The CDR3, as DNA: TGTGCCAGTAGTTTCCCCTTAGAGGAGCTGTTTTTT. Its protein product is CASSFPLEELFF.

This sequence joins TRBV27 and TRBJ2-7; the match to TRBD2 covers 7 bases. V shed 3 bases and J 2 bases; nucleotides not matched to a gene: 4. Germline CDR1 reads MNHEY; CDR2 reads SMNVEV (reference sequence). The CDR3 has 14 amino acids. This CDR3 reads CASSLGGATYEQYF. The CDR3 bases are TGTGCCAGCAGTTTGGGAGGGGCAACCTACGAGCAGTACTTC.

This chain joins TRBV7-9 and TRBJ2-1, with a weak D call TRBD2 (5 bases). This CDR3 contains 17 residues. V lost 1 base and J lost 4, with 17 bases in between. Germline V lookup: CDR1 SEHNR, CDR2 FQNEAQ (reference sequence). DNA of the CDR3: TGTGCCAGCAGCTTAGGCTCAGCTAGCCCAAGTTACAATGAGCAGTTCTTC. Amino acids: CASSLGSASPSYNEQFF.

The rearrangement uses TRBV30 and TRBJ2-5; D not resolved. The CDR3 is 12 residues long. The germline V and J ends were trimmed by 0 bases and 4 bases, with 6 bases remaining between them. Germline values: CDR1 GTSNPN, CDR2 SVGIG (reference sequence). CDR3 region: CAWSVQIETQYF. Written as DNA, the CDR3 is TGTGCCTGGAGTGTACAGATAGAGACCCAGTACTTC.

This sequence joins TRBV5-1 and TRBJ2-5; 12 positions match TRBD1. The CDR3 consists of 17 residues. Germline V gene sequence: CDR1 SGHRS, CDR2 YFSETQ. Germline trimming cut 5 bases from V and 4 bases from J; bases unmatched to any gene: 12. The CDR3, as DNA: TGCGCCAGCAGTTTAAACCGGGACAGGGGGCTCGGAGAGACCCAGTACTTC. It encodes CASSLNRDRGLGETQYF.

The chain recombines TRBV27 with TRBJ2-7; D possibly matches TRBD1 or TRBD2 (5 bases each). The germline V gene has CDR1 MNHEY and CDR2 SMNVEV (reference sequence). CDR3 size: 14 residues. The V and J ends lost 7 bases and 7 bases respectively, with 20 bases between them. CDR3 sequence: CASTGPKPPGEQYF. CDR3 coding DNA: TGTGCCAGCACGGGGCCTAAACCCCCGGGGGAGCAGTACTTC.

This clone was counted many times. The chain employs TRBV30 and TRBJ2-2, with a tentative D call TRBD2 (5 bases). The CDR3 has 15 amino acids. The germline V gene has CDR1 GTSNPN and CDR2 SVGIG (reference sequence). Trimming pared 3 bases from V and 1 base from J, leaving 12 bases between. The CDR3 reads CAWSEDWGNTGELFF. Written as DNA, the CDR3 is TGTGCCTGGAGCGAGGACTGGGGGAACACCGGGGAGCTGTTTTTT.

As DNA, the CDR3 is TGCAGCGTTTATCTCATAGAGGACACTGAAGCTTTCTTT. Translated, it gives CSVYLIEDTEAFF. This sequence joins TRBV29-1 and TRBJ1-1; D call uncertain. CDR1 and CDR2 (germline): SQVTM, ANQGSEA. V was clipped by 5 bases and J by 3 bases, with 13 bases between them. This CDR3 spans 13 amino acids. The variable domain in full, with the rest retrieved from reference TRBV29-1 and TRBJ1-1, is SAVISQKPSRDICQRGTSLTIQCQVDSQVTMMFWYRQQPGQSLTLIATANQGSEATYESGFVIDKFPISRPNLTFSTLTVSNMSPEDSSIYLCSVYLIEDTEAFFGQGTRLTVV.

V is TRBV11-3 and J is TRBJ2-5; 9 bases fit TRBD2. CDR3 length: 13 residues. Germline lookup yields CDR1 SGHNT and CDR2 YENEEA. V dropped 9 bases and J dropped 5; count of bases not matched to a gene: 7. CDR3 in amino acids: CASRREGTETQYF. DNA of the CDR3: TGTGCCAGTCGGCGGGAGGGTACTGAGACCCAGTACTTC.

This chain uses TRBV25-1 with TRBJ1-2; TRBD1 is a possible D gene (5 bases). Trimming shortened V by 2 bases and J by 5 bases, and 18 bases separated the two germline ends. Germline V lookup: CDR1 MGHDK, CDR2 SYGVNS. The CDR3 runs 16 residues. The CDR3 loop is CASSEGGSGRRYGYTF. The CDR3 nucleotides are TGTGCCAGCAGTGAAGGGGGTAGCGGGAGGAGGTATGGCTACACCTTC.

J is TRBJ1-1 and V is TRBV5-1; D is ambiguous. The CDR3 contains 14 residues. Trimming left V 4 bases short and J 1 base short, with 11 bases between. CDR1 SGHRS and CDR2 YFSETQ come from the germline V gene. CDR3 DNA: TGCGCCAGCAGCGTCACGGGTTGGAACACTGAAGCTTTCTTT. Translating gives CASSVTGWNTEAFF.

The chain links TRBV5-5 to TRBJ1-2, with a tentative D call TRBD1 (6 bases). The CDR3 runs to 14 residues. V was cut by 6 bases and J by 8 bases, with 20 bases left in between. Per germline, CDR1 SGHKS and CDR2 YYEKEE (reference sequence). CDR3 DNA sequence: TGTGCCAGCACCTCCCAGGGGCTCGGAAGGGGCTACACCTTC. Protein product: CASTSQGLGRGYTF.

The chain recombines TRBV5-1 with TRBJ2-5; 9 nucleotides align to TRBD2. The germline CDR1 and CDR2 sequences are SGHRS and YFSETQ. Germline trimming cut 1 base from V and 5 bases from J; bases unmatched to any gene: 9. The CDR3 has 16 amino acids. The CDR3 sequence is CASSLWREGRGETQYF. The DNA of the CDR3 is TGCGCCAGCAGCTTGTGGCGGGAGGGCCGGGGGGAGACCCAGTACTTC.

This clone was observed a few times. The chain links TRBV2 to TRBJ1-5; D unclear. Looked up from germline, CDR1 is SNHLY and CDR2 is FYNNEI. This CDR3 region has 13 residues. V shed 5 bases and J shed 5 bases, with 10 bases lying between them. CDR3 amino acids: CASSPDIYQPQHF. For the CDR3, the DNA is TGTGCCAGCAGTCCCGACATTTATCAGCCCCAGCATTTT.

This clone was detected once. The chain has TRBV2 and TRBJ1-5, with no clear D. The CDR3 is 12 amino acids. The ends were cut back, 5 bases at V and 7 bases at J, with 9 bases in the middle. Germline CDR1 and CDR2: SNHLY and FYNNEI. CDR3 bases: TGTGCCAGCAGTTTGATGAGGCAGCCCCAGCATTTT. The encoded protein is CASSLMRQPQHF.

V usage is TRBV29-1 and J usage is TRBJ2-2, with 8 bases identical to TRBD2. The CDR3 is 14 amino acids. From germline, CDR1 is SQVTM and CDR2 ANQGSEA. The J segment lost 4 bases and the V segment lost 7 bases, leaving 8 bases of the junction unmatched. CDR3 sequence: CSGLRAGGTGELFF. In DNA form, the CDR3 reads TGCAGCGGCCTACGGGCGGGAGGCACCGGGGAGCTGTTTTTT.

The chain has TRBV28 and TRBJ1-1, with TRBD1 matching over 7 bases. Trimming removed 6 bases from V and 1 base from J; junction bases left unmatched: 8. Germline CDR1 is MDHEN and CDR2 is SYDVKM. CDR3 size: 15 residues. The CDR3 DNA follows: TGTGCCAGCAGACAAGCCCACAGGGGGAACACTGAAGCTTTCTTT. Encoded protein: CASRQAHRGNTEAFF. The full variable domain, its missing parts supplied by reference TRBV28 and TRBJ1-1, is DVKVTQSSRYLVKRTGEKVFLECVQDMDHENMFWYRQDPGLGLRLIYFSYDVKMKEKGDIPEGYSVSREKKERFSLILESASTNQTSMYLCASRQAHRGNTEAFFGQGTRLTVV.

The rearrangement joins TRBV7-8 to TRBJ2-7, with 7 nucleotides matching TRBD2. Trimming took 4 bases from V and 7 from J; bases not matched to a gene: 10. This CDR3 is 14 amino acids long. Germline assignment: CDR1 SGHVS and CDR2 FQNEAQ. The DNA of the CDR3 is TGTGCCAGCAGCTCAGAAGCGGGATTGAGGGAGCAGTACTTC. It is translated as CASSSEAGLREQYF.

V is TRBV2 and J is TRBJ2-1; 9 bases fit TRBD1. The V segment lost 6 bases and the J segment 4 bases; nucleotides outside the gene matches: 7. The CDR3 has 15 amino acids. Germline V lookup: CDR1 SNHLY, CDR2 FYNNEI. CDR3 bases: TGTGCCAGCAGAGGGACAGGGCCGGCGTACAATGAGCAGTTCTTC. Translated, it gives CASRGTGPAYNEQFF.

DNA of the CDR3: TGTGCCAGCTCAGACAGAATTGACACCATATATTTT. Protein: CASSDRIDTIYF. The chain combines TRBV18 with TRBJ1-3; D is perhaps TRBD1 (5 bases). The CDR3 totals 12 residues. The V end was cut by 5 bases, the J end by 8 bases, with 10 bases between. Germline loops: CDR1 KGHSH, CDR2 LQKENI.